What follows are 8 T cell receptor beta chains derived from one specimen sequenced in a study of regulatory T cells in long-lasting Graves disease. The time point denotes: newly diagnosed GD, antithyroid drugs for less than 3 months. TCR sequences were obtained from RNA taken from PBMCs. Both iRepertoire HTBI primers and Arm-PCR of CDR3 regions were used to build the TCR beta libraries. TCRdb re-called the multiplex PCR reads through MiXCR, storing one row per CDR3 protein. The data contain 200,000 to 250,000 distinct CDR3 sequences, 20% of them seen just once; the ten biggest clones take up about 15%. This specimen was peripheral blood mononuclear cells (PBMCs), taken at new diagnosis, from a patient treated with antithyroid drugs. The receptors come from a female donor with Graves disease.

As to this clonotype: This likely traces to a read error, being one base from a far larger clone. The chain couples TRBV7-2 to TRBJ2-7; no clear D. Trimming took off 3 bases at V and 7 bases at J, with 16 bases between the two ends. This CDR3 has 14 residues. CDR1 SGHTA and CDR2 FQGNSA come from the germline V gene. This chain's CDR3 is CASSFPGSYNEQYF. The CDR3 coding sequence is TGTGCCAGCAGCTTCCCTGGCAGCTACAATGAGCAGTACTTC.

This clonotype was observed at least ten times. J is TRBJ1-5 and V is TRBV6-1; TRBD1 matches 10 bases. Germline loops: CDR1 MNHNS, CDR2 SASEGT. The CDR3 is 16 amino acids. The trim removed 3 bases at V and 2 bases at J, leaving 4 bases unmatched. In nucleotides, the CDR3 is TGTGCCAGCAGTGACGAGACAGGGGGCGGCAATCAGCCCCAGCATTTT. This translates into CASSDETGGGNQPQHF.

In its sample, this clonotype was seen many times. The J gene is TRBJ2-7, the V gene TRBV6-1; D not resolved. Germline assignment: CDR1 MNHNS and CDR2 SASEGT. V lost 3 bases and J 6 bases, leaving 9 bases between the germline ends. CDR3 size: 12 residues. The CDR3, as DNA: TGTGCCAGCAGTGATGGGGTGGGCGAGCAGTACTTC. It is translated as CASSDGVGEQYF.

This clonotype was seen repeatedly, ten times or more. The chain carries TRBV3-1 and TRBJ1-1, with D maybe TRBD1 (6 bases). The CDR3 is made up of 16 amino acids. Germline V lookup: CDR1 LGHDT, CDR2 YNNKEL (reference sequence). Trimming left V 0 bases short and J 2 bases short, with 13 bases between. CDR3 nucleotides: TGTGCCAGCAGCCAAGATACCGGGGGCAAAAACACTGAAGCTTTCTTT. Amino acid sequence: CASSQDTGGKNTEAFF.

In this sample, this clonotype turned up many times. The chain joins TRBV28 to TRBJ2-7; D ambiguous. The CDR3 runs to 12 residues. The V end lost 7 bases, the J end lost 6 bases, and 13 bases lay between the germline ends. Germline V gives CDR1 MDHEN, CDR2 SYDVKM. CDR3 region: CASTTPVGEQYF. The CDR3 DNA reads TGTGCCAGCACCACCCCGGTGGGCGAGCAGTACTTC.

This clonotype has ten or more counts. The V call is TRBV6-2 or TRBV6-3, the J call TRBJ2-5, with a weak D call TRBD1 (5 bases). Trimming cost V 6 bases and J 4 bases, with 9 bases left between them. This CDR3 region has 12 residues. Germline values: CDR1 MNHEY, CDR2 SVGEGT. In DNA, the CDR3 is TGTGCCAGCAGCAGGGTAGGAGAGACCCAGTACTTC. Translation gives CASSRVGETQYF.

CDR3 amino acids: CASGTGGGETQYF. CDR3 bases: TGTGCCAGCGGGACAGGGGGCGGGGAGACCCAGTACTTC. V gene TRBV2 combines with J gene TRBJ2-5; 12 bases are a match to TRBD1. CDR1 and CDR2 (germline): SNHLY, FYNNEI. J gave up 5 bases and V 8 bases, and 3 bases lay outside the gene matches. This CDR3 region has 13 residues.

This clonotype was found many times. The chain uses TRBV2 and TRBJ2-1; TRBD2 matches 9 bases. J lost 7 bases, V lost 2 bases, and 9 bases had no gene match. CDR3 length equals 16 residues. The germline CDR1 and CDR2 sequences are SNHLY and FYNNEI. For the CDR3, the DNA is TGTGCCAGCAGTGAACCGGCGGGAGGGCGACAGAATGAGCAGTTCTTC. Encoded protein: CASSEPAGGRQNEQFF.